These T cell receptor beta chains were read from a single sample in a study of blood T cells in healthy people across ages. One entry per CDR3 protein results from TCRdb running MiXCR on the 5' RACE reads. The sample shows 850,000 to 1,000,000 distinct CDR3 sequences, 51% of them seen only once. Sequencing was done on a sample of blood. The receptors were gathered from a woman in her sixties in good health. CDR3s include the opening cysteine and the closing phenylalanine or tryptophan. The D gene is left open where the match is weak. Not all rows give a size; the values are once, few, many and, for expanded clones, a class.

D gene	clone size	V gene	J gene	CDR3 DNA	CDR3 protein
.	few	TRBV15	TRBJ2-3	TGTGCCACCGGGGAATCTGGAGCTAGGACAGATACGCAGTATTTT	CATGESGARTDTQYF
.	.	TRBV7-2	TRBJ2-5	TGTGCCAGCAGCACCCCCTTGCGGGTTCCGTACTTC	CASSTPLRVPYF
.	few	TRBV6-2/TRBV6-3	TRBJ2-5	TGTGCCAGCAGTTACCGGGACTTACAAGAGACCCAGTACTTC	CASSYRDLQETQYF
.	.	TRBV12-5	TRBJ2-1	TGTGCTAGTGGTACAGGGTATGAGCAGTTCTTC	CASGTGYEQFF
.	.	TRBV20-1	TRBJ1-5	TGCAGTGCTAGAGGGGACCACAGCAATCAGCCCCAGCATTTT	CSARGDHSNQPQHF
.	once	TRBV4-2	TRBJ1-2	TGTGCCAGCAGCCAAGATTTCAGGGACACCCCTAACTATGGCTACACCTTC	CASSQDFRDTPNYGYTF
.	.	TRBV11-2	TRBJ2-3	TGTGCCAGCAGCTTGTCCGGGGCTCAGACAGATACGCAGTATTTT	CASSLSGAQTDTQYF
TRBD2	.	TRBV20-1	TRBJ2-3	TGCAGTGCCCCCTGGACTAGCGTAGATACGCAGTATTTT	CSAPWTSVDTQYF
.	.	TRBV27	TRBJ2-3	TGTGCCAGCAGTTTAGCTTTCCCGGGTGGTACGCAGTATTTT	CASSLAFPGGTQYF
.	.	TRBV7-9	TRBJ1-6	TGTGCCAGCAGCCCGGGGGGACACATTAATTCACCCCTCCACTTT	CASSPGGHINSPLHF
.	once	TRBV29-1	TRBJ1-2	TGCAGCGTTCAGCCTCCTAACTATGGCTACACCTTC	CSVQPPNYGYTF
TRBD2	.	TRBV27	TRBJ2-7	TGTGCCAGCAGTACCGGGACTAGCGGGAAAAGTCACGAGCAGTACTTC	CASSTGTSGKSHEQYF
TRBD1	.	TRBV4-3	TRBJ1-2	TGCGCCAGCAGCCAAGATTTCATGGGACAGGGTATTTTTGGCTACACCTTC	CASSQDFMGQGIFGYTF
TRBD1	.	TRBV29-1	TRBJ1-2	TGCAGCGTAACTGCCGGGACAGTCTATGGCTACACCTTC	CSVTAGTVYGYTF
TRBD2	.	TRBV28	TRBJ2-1	TGTGCCAGCAGGATGACTAGCGAGTGGTACAATGAGCAGTTCTTC	CASRMTSEWYNEQFF
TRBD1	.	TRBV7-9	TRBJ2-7	TGTGCCAGCAGCTTATTTGGGACAGGGGGCTACGAGCAGTACTTC	CASSLFGTGGYEQYF
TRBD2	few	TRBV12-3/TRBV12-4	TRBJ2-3	TGTGCCAGCAGGGCTAGCGGGAGGGATACGCAGTATTTT	CASRASGRDTQYF
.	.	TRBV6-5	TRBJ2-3	TGTGCCAGCAGTCAGGTTCCCTCGGGGGATACGCAGTATTTT	CASSQVPSGDTQYF
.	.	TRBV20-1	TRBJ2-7	TGCAGCAGCCGGACTACCTCCTACAATGAGCAGTACTTC	CSSRTTSYNEQYF
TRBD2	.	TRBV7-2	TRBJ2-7	TGTGCCAGCAGCTTCCCCAGGACTAGCGGCTCCTACGAGCAGTACTTC	CASSFPRTSGSYEQYF
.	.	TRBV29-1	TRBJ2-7	TGCAGCTCCCTGGGGGGTTCCCACGAGCAGTACTTC	CSSLGGSHEQYF
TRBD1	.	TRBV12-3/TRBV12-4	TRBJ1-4	TGTGCCAGCAGTTTAGGAGGACAGGGAGGAAAACTGTTTTTT	CASSLGGQGGKLFF